These T cell receptor beta chains were read from a single sample in a study of CD8+CD57+ T cells in acquired aplastic anemia. TCRdb processed the reads anew with MiXCR; each CDR3 protein has one entry. The sample holds fewer than 200,000 distinct CDR3 sequences, approximately 60% seen once. Sequences were obtained from sorted CD4+, CD8+, or CD8+CD57+ T cells (not recorded which) from PBMCs. These TCRs come from a human donor in good health. Each CDR3 is given with its conserved first and last residue. A D gene is named only where the DNA matches it firmly. Rows give clone size only sometimes, using once, few, many, or a class for an expanded clone.

>TRBJ1-2|TRBV20-1|-|many
CSVAGVDYGYTF
TGCAGTGTGGCTGGGGTGGACTATGGCTACACCTTC
>TRBJ2-7|TRBV25-1|-|-
CASSNPRVHPPIYEQYF
TGTGCCAGCAGTAATCCCAGGGTACACCCGCCGATATACGAGCAGTACTTC
>TRBJ2-1|TRBV7-8|TRBD1|few
CASSLAGTASLLEQFF
TGTGCCAGCAGCTTAGCGGGGACAGCCAGCCTCCTTGAGCAGTTCTTC
>TRBJ2-7|TRBV7-8|-|-
CASSSGPVSYEQYF
TGTGCCAGCAGCTCGGGACCAGTCTCCTACGAGCAGTACTTC
>TRBJ1-2|TRBV12-3/TRBV12-4|TRBD1|-
CASSWPSGGDYGYTF
TGTGCCAGCAGTTGGCCATCAGGGGGCGACTATGGCTACACCTTC
>TRBJ2-7|TRBV7-8|TRBD1|-
CASSPHRGRDEQYF
TGTGCCAGCAGCCCGCACAGGGGTAGGGACGAGCAGTACTTC
>TRBJ2-5|TRBV20-1|-|-
CSARVTRDQYF
TGCAGTGCTAGAGTGACAAGGGACCAGTACTTC
>TRBJ1-1|TRBV9|-|many
CASSASGASTEAFF
TGTGCCAGCAGCGCCTCAGGGGCCTCCACTGAAGCTTTCTTT
>TRBJ1-2|TRBV19|-|-
CASRRDGDYGHTF
TGTGCCAGCAGAAGGGACGGCGACTATGGCCACACCTTT
>TRBJ2-7|TRBV9|TRBD1|-
CASSVLPGQGASEQYF
TGTGCCAGCAGCGTCCTACCGGGACAGGGGGCGTCCGAGCAGTACTTC
>TRBJ2-1|TRBV20-1|TRBD1|once
CSARSPGTGLNEQFF
TGCAGTGCTAGATCCCCCGGGACAGGGTTAAATGAGCAGTTCTTC
>TRBJ1-5|TRBV6-1|TRBD1|-
CASKPTGNQPQHF
TGTGCCAGCAAACCGACAGGGAATCAGCCCCAGCATTTT
>TRBJ1-1|TRBV29-1|-|-
CSVGTEAFF
TGCAGCGTTGGCACTGAAGCTTTCTTT
>TRBJ2-7|TRBV7-9|-|-
CASSLGLPTSYEQYF
TGTGCCAGCAGCTTAGGTCTCCCGACTAGCTACGAGCAGTACTTC
>TRBJ2-7|TRBV2|TRBD2|many
CASNGGSSYEQYF
TGTGCCAGCAATGGCGGGAGCTCCTACGAGCAGTACTTC
>TRBJ2-7|TRBV29-1|-|-
CSVPGTPGPEQYF
TGCAGCGTTCCCGGGACCCCGGGGCCCGAGCAGTACTTC